Shown below are 31 T cell receptor beta chains from a single sample sequenced in a study of response to subunit inactivated influenza vaccine. TCRdb ran MiXCR on the RT-PCR reads and lists one entry per CDR3 protein. The profile shows about 500,000 distinct CDR3 sequences, approximately 17% of them singletons. Sequenced material: CD4+ T cells sorted from PBMCs, taken around 25 months after vaccination. These receptors all stem from a man aged 50 to 69 who received an inactivated influenza vaccine.

The V gene is TRBV6-6, the J gene TRBJ2-3; D unresolved. The germline CDR1 and CDR2 sequences are MNHNY and SVGAGI (reference sequence). The CDR3 totals 15 residues. The germline V and J ends were trimmed by 2 bases and 1 base, with 10 bases remaining between them. This CDR3 reads CASSYRVSGTDTQYF. The CDR3 DNA reads as TGTGCCAGCAGTTACCGAGTCTCGGGCACAGATACGCAGTATTTT.

This chain uses TRBV5-5 with TRBJ1-4; D remains ambiguous. V was cut by 4 bases and J by 7 bases, with 17 bases left in between. The CDR3 contains 15 residues. Germline V gene data show CDR1 as SGHKS and CDR2 as YYEKEE (reference sequence). This chain's CDR3 is CASSQMAGIGEKLFF. The CDR3 coding sequence is TGTGCCAGCAGCCAAATGGCAGGAATAGGTGAAAAACTGTTTTTT.

J is TRBJ2-7 and V is TRBV27; tentatively, D is TRBD1 (6 bases). CDR3 length: 15 residues. V lost 4 bases, J lost 3 bases, and 16 bases lay in between. Germline CDR1 is MNHEY and CDR2 is SMNVEV (reference sequence). The CDR3 spells CASSSGHRAVYEQYF. In DNA form, the CDR3 reads TGTGCCAGCAGTTCGGGACATCGGGCGGTCTACGAGCAGTACTTC.

V is TRBV7-2 and J is TRBJ2-3, with 10 bases fitting TRBD2. The CDR3 runs 15 residues. After removal of 5 bases from V and 3 bases from J, the junction contained 5 bases not matched to a gene. Germline V gene lookup returns CDR1 SGHTA and CDR2 FQGNSA. The CDR3 nucleotides read TGTGCCAGCAGCCGGACTAGCGGTCATACAGATACGCAGTATTTT. Translating it yields CASSRTSGHTDTQYF.

This clonotype has only a few counts. This chain connects TRBV7-2 to TRBJ1-2; D gene ambiguous. CDR3 length equals 13 residues. V was trimmed by 1 base and J by 3 bases, leaving 6 bases between them. The germline V gene encodes CDR1 SGHTA and CDR2 FQGNSA. The CDR3 nucleotides read TGTGCCAGCAGCTTAGATGCGTACTATGGCTACACCTTC. Translation gives CASSLDAYYGYTF. Full variable domain (missing parts from reference TRBV7-2 and TRBJ1-2): GAGVSQSPSNKVTEKGKDVELRCDPISGHTALYWYRQSLGQGLEFLIYFQGNSAPDKSGLPSDRFSAERTGGSVSTLTIQRTQQEDSAVYLCASSLDAYYGYTFGSGTRLTVV.

V gene TRBV29-1 combines with J gene TRBJ2-3; D unresolved. Trimming pared 4 bases from V and 0 bases from J, leaving 5 bases between. CDR3 length: 12 amino acids. CDR1 SQVTM and CDR2 ANQGSEA come from the germline V gene. For the CDR3, the DNA is TGCAGCGTTGTTATAAGCACAGATACGCAGTATTTT. As protein: CSVVISTDTQYF.

The rearrangement uses TRBV5-6 and TRBJ2-5; TRBD1 matches 10 bases. This CDR3 comprises 14 residues. The V segment lost 4 bases and the J segment 2 bases; nucleotides outside the gene matches: 2. The germline V gene encodes CDR1 SGHDT and CDR2 YYEEEE. CDR3 region: CASSEDRGQETQYF. The CDR3 bases are TGTGCCAGCAGCGAGGACAGGGGGCAAGAGACCCAGTACTTC.

The chain has TRBV9 and TRBJ2-2; D unclear. Trimming cost V 2 bases and J 7 bases, with 6 bases left between them. Germline V gives CDR1 SGDLS, CDR2 YYNGEE. The CDR3 has 12 amino acids. The CDR3 is CASSVDLGELFF. The CDR3 DNA follows: TGTGCCAGCAGCGTCGACCTCGGGGAGCTGTTTTTT.

This clonotype was recorded a few times. V usage is TRBV5-6 and J usage is TRBJ2-7, with TRBD1 matching 8 bases. The CDR3 covers 13 residues. J gave up 9 bases and V 3 bases, and 8 bases lay outside the gene matches. CDR1 and CDR2 from the germline V gene are SGHDT and YYEEEE. CDR3 nucleotide sequence: TGTGCCAGCAGCTCTGACAGGGGCCCCATGCAGTACTTC. Encoded protein: CASSSDRGPMQYF.

This clonotype has a handful of counts. The V and J genes are TRBV6-1 and TRBJ2-7; D assignment may be TRBD1 or TRBD2 (5 bases each). Germline V lookup: CDR1 MNHNS, CDR2 SASEGT. The CDR3 has 13 amino acids. V shed 6 bases and J shed 3 bases, with 12 bases lying between them. The CDR3 is CASRTRGRYEQYF. DNA of the CDR3: TGTGCCAGCAGAACCCGGGGACGCTACGAGCAGTACTTC.

This clonotype has just a few counts. The genes are TRBV10-3 and TRBJ2-1; tentatively, D is TRBD2 (5 bases). This CDR3 contains 18 residues. Germline V CDR1 and CDR2: ENHRY, SYGVKD. Between the trimmed V and J ends, which lost 2 bases and 0 bases, there was a span of 17 bases. The CDR3 nucleotides are TGTGCCATCAGTGAGGATCGCCGAGCGGCCAGCTCCTACAATGAGCAGTTCTTC. This gives the protein CAISEDRRAASSYNEQFF.

V usage is TRBV18 and J usage is TRBJ2-1, with TRBD2 identical over 7 bases. This CDR3 comprises 16 residues. Germline CDR1 reads KGHSH; CDR2 reads LQKENI. V dropped 4 bases and J dropped 2; count of bases not matched to a gene: 8. CDR3 coding DNA: TGTGCCAGCTCACGGCGGAGCGGGAACACCTACAATGAGCAGTTCTTC. It encodes CASSRRSGNTYNEQFF.

This clonotype was observed a few times. V gene TRBV7-9 combines with J gene TRBJ2-2; D not certain. Germline V gene sequence: CDR1 SEHNR, CDR2 FQNEAQ (reference sequence). V shed 4 bases and J shed 6 bases, with 15 bases lying between them. This CDR3 has 15 residues. The CDR3: CASSSDSRLAGELFF. CDR3 DNA sequence: TGTGCCAGCAGCTCTGACTCCAGATTGGCCGGGGAGCTGTTTTTT.

This clonotype was recorded at least ten times. The chain uses TRBV5-1 and TRBJ1-2; the D gene is possibly TRBD1 (6 bases). Germline values: CDR1 SGHRS, CDR2 YFSETQ. The CDR3 has 12 amino acids. Trimming took 2 bases from V and 6 from J, leaving 8 bases between them. CDR3 DNA: TGCGCCAGCAGCTTCGACAGGAATGGCTACACCTTC. Protein: CASSFDRNGYTF.

Only a few counts were recorded for this clonotype. The rearrangement links TRBV5-1 to TRBJ2-5; a weak D match, TRBD2 (5 bases). The CDR3 sequence is 13 residues long. The V end lost 9 bases, the J end lost 2 bases, and 14 bases lay between the germline ends. The germline V gene encodes CDR1 SGHRS and CDR2 YFSETQ. This CDR3 is CATARGNQETQYF. The CDR3 coding sequence is TGCGCCACCGCACGGGGTAATCAAGAGACCCAGTACTTC. The whole variable domain, remainder taken from reference TRBV5-1 and TRBJ2-5, is KAGVTQTPRYLIKTRGQQVTLSCSPISGHRSVSWYQQTPGQGLQFLFEYFSETQRNKGNFPGRFSGRQFSNSRSEMNVSTLELGDSALYLCATARGNQETQYFGPGTRLLVL.

The V and J genes are TRBV6-1 and TRBJ1-5; the D is unclear. Germline CDR1 is MNHNS and CDR2 is SASEGT. Trimming took 5 bases from V and 7 from J, leaving 15 bases between them. This CDR3 has 14 amino acids. The chain's CDR3 is CASSRSPVGQPQHF. CDR3 bases: TGTGCCAGCAGTCGTAGTCCGGTGGGACAGCCCCAGCATTTT.

The CDR3 region is CASSYSGTSLGGYTF. The DNA for the CDR3 is TGTGCCAGCAGTTACTCGGGGACATCGCTCGGTGGCTACACCTTC. V is TRBV6-2 or TRBV6-3 and J is TRBJ1-2, with D perhaps TRBD1 (6 bases). The CDR3 is 15 amino acids. V lost 0 bases, J lost 7 bases, and 15 bases lay in between. Germline assignment: CDR1 MNHEY and CDR2 SVGEGT.

V usage is TRBV7-9 and J usage is TRBJ2-1, with 8 bases lining up with TRBD2. Germline V gives CDR1 SEHNR, CDR2 FQNEAQ (reference sequence). Trimming cost V 7 bases and J 4 bases; bases outside gene matches: 9. The CDR3 is 15 residues long. In nucleotides, the CDR3 is TGTGCCAGCACTGGCGGGGCGGGGGGATACAATGAGCAGTTCTTC. Residues: CASTGGAGGYNEQFF.

V gene TRBV2 combines with J gene TRBJ1-2, with a weak D call TRBD1 (6 bases). Germline V gene data show CDR1 as SNHLY and CDR2 as FYNNEI. The CDR3 covers 15 residues. Trimming took 4 bases from V and 4 from J, leaving 16 bases between them. The CDR3 DNA follows: TGTGCCAGCAGTGGACAGGTTTCAGGTTCCTATGGCTACACCTTC. Translating gives CASSGQVSGSYGYTF.

This clonotype was seen ten or more times. The V gene is TRBV10-3, the J gene TRBJ2-2; no clear D gene. The germline V gene has CDR1 ENHRY and CDR2 SYGVKD. The germline V and J ends were trimmed by 4 bases and 1 base, with 13 bases remaining between them. The CDR3 covers 16 residues. The CDR3 DNA reads TGTGCCATCAGTGGGCGGTTCCCAGTGAACACCGGGGAGCTGTTTTTT. This gives the protein CAISGRFPVNTGELFF.

The table lists this clonotype with many counts. The chain joins TRBV12-3 or TRBV12-4 to TRBJ1-5; 9 bases line up with TRBD1. The trim removed 6 bases at V and 8 bases at J, leaving 8 bases unmatched. This CDR3 has 14 residues. The CDR3 DNA follows: TGTGCCAGCAGGCGACAGGGGGTCGGGGAGCCCCAGCATTTT. It specifies CASRRQGVGEPQHF.

The chain joins TRBV27 to TRBJ1-2; TRBD1 might be the D (5 bases). The length of the CDR3 is 13 residues. Trimming cost V 6 bases and J 2 bases, with 10 bases left between them. Germline V gene data show CDR1 as MNHEY and CDR2 as SMNVEV (reference sequence). CDR3 loop: CASRQGRNYGYTF. CDR3 nucleotide sequence: TGTGCCAGCAGGCAGGGAAGGAACTATGGCTACACCTTC.

This clonotype was counted between two and nine times. CDR3 amino acids: CASSQKRGYWAFF. The CDR3 nucleotides read TGTGCCAGCAGCCAAAAAAGGGGCTATTGGGCTTTCTTT. V is TRBV14 and J is TRBJ1-1, with TRBD1 as a possible D gene (5 bases). The CDR3 has 13 amino acids. The V end was cut by 2 bases, the J end by 11 bases, with 15 bases between. Per the germline V gene, CDR1 is SGHDN and CDR2 is FVKESK.

As concerns this clonotype: Its ends do not fully match the called genes, so a read error is possible. The V call is TRBV6-1, the J call TRBJ2-2, with D perhaps matching TRBD1 (5 bases). The CDR3 totals 16 residues. Per the germline V gene, CDR1 is MNHNS and CDR2 is SASEGT. The DNA for the CDR3 is TGTGCCACCAGTGAAACACCAGGGCGGATCACCGGGGAGCTGTTTTTT. Its protein is CATSETPGRITGELFF.

This clonotype was seen more than once but under ten times. The genes are TRBV5-1 and TRBJ2-2; a weak D match, TRBD1 (5 bases). The germline gives CDR1 SGHRS, CDR2 YFSETQ. The V and J ends lost 7 bases and 7 bases respectively, with 23 bases between them. The CDR3 contains 16 residues. CDR3 sequence (DNA): TGCGCCAGCGCGACCGACAGAATTAAAGTGAGCGGGGAGCTGTTTTTT. Translating gives CASATDRIKVSGELFF.

This clonotype was detected a few times. This chain joins TRBV19 and TRBJ1-4; no clear D. V was clipped by 2 bases and J by 7 bases, with 14 bases between them. Per germline, CDR1 LNHDA and CDR2 SQIVND (reference sequence). CDR3 length: 15 residues. CDR3 protein: CASSIRRAGGEKLFF. The CDR3 DNA reads TGTGCCAGTAGTATAAGAAGGGCAGGAGGTGAAAAACTGTTTTTT.

This clonotype was seen a few times. The chain carries TRBV11-2 and TRBJ2-4; D is uncertain. Trimming pared 2 bases from V and 2 bases from J, leaving 13 bases between. CDR3 size: 16 residues. From germline, CDR1 is SGHAT and CDR2 FQNNGV. CDR3 in amino acids: CASSLFPGESKNIQYF. Here the CDR3 DNA reads TGTGCCAGCAGCTTATTTCCGGGCGAGTCCAAAAACATTCAGTACTTC. The variable domain in full, with the rest retrieved from reference TRBV11-2 and TRBJ2-4, is EAGVAQSPRYKIIEKRQSVAFWCNPISGHATLYWYQQILGQGPKLLIQFQNNGVVDDSQLPKDRFSAERLKGVDSTLKIQPAKLEDSAVYLCASSLFPGESKNIQYFGAGTRLSVL.

The genes are TRBV28 and TRBJ2-2; no reliable D call. V was trimmed by 4 bases and J by 4 bases, leaving 7 bases between them. This CDR3 has 13 amino acids. In germline, CDR1 is MDHEN, CDR2 SYDVKM. Here the CDR3 reads CASSSGATGELFF. The CDR3 bases are TGTGCCAGCAGTTCTGGTGCCACCGGGGAGCTGTTTTTT.

In this sample, this clonotype turned up many times. This CDR3 reads CASSGTSGSLYNEQFF. Here the CDR3 DNA reads TGCGCCAGCAGCGGGACTAGCGGGAGCCTCTACAATGAGCAGTTCTTC. This chain links TRBV5-1 with TRBJ2-1, with 14 bases aligning to TRBD2. The ends lost 4 bases at V and 3 bases at J; junction bases unmatched: 3. Germline CDR1 reads SGHRS; CDR2 reads YFSETQ. This CDR3 spans 16 amino acids.

This clonotype was seen a few times. The chain employs TRBV14 and TRBJ2-7; 14 bases are a match to TRBD2. Trimming took 1 base from V and 6 from J; bases not matched to a gene: 11. The CDR3 covers 18 residues. Looked up from germline, CDR1 is SGHDN and CDR2 is FVKESK. CDR3 coding DNA: TGTGCCAGCAGCCAAGTTCGGACTAGCGGGAGGCCGTTGGGCGAGCAGTACTTC. Translation: CASSQVRTSGRPLGEQYF.

The rearrangement joins TRBV11-1 to TRBJ2-1; 13 bases fit TRBD2. The CDR3 contains 15 residues. Germline V gene data show CDR1 as SGHAT and CDR2 as FQDESV (reference sequence). V shed 4 bases, J shed 6 bases, and the junction held 3 bases outside the gene matches. The CDR3 here is CASSSGLAGVNEQFF. The CDR3 DNA reads TGTGCCAGCAGCTCCGGACTAGCGGGGGTCAATGAGCAGTTCTTC.